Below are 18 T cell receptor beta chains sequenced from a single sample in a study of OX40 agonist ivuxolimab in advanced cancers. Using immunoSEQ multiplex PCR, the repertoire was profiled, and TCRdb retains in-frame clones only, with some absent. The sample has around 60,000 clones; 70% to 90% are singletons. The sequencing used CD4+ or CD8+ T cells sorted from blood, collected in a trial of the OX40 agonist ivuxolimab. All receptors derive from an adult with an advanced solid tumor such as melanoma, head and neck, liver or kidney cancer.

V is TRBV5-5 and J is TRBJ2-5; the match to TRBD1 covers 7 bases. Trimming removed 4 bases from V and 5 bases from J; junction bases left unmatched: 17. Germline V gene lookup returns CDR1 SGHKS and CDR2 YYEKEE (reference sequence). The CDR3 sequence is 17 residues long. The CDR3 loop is CASSHPSQQGIRETQYF. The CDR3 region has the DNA TGTGCCAGCAGCCATCCATCCCAACAGGGGATTCGGGAGACCCAGTACTTC.

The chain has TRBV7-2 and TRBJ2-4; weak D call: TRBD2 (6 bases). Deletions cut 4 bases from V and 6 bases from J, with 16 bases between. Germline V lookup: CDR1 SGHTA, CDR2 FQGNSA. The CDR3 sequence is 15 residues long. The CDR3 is CASSSGGPAGNIQYF. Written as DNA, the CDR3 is TGTGCCAGCAGCTCAGGAGGGCCGGCGGGAAACATTCAGTACTTC.

The DNA for the CDR3 is TGTGCCAGCAGTGAAGGTCGGCAGGGTAGCAATCAGCCCCAGCATTTT. The encoded protein is CASSEGRQGSNQPQHF. This chain connects TRBV6-1 to TRBJ1-5; D is possibly TRBD1 (5 bases). V was trimmed by 1 base and J by 0 bases, leaving 10 bases between them. This CDR3 has 16 residues. CDR1 and CDR2 from the germline V gene are MNHNS and SASEGT.

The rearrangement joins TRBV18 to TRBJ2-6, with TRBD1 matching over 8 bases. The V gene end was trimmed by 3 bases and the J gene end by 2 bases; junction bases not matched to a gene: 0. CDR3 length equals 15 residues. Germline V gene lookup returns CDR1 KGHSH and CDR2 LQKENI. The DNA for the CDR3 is TGTGCCAGCTCACCGACAGGGGCTGGGGCCAACGTCCTGACTTTC. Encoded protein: CASSPTGAGANVLTF.

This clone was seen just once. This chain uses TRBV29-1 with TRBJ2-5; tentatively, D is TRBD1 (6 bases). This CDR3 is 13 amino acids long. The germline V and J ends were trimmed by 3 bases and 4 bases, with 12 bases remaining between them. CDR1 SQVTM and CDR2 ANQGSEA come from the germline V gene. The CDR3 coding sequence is TGCAGCGTTGATTTGGGGGCAGGAGAGACCCAGTACTTC. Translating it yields CSVDLGAGETQYF.

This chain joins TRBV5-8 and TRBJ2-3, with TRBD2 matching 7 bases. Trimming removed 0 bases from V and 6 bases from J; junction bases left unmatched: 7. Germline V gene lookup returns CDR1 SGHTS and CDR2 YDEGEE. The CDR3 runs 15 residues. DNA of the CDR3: TGTGCCAGCAGCTTGGGTGGACTAGTGACGGATACGCAGTATTTT. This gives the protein CASSLGGLVTDTQYF.

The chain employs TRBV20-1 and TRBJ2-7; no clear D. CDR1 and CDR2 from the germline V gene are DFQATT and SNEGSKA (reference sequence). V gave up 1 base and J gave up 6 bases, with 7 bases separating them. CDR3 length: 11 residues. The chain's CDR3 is CSARGLGEQYF. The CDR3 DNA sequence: TGCAGTGCTAGAGGCCTCGGCGAGCAGTACTTC.

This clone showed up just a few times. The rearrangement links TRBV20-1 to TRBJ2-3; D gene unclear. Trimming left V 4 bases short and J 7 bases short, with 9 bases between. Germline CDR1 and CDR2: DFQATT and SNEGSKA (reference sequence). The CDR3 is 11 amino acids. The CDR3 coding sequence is TGCAGTGCTACCACCTCAAATACGCAGTATTTT. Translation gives CSATTSNTQYF.

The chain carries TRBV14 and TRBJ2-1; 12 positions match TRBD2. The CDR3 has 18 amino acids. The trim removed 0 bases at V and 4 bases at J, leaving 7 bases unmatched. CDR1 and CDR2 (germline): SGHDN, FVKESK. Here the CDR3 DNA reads TGTGCCAGCAGCCAAGATCGGACTAGCGGGAAGGAATACAATGAGCAGTTCTTC. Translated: CASSQDRTSGKEYNEQFF.

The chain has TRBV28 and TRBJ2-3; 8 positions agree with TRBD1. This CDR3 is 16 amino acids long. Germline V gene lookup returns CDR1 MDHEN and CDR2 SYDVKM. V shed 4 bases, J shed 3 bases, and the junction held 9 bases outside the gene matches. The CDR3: CASSSNSQGVTDTQYF. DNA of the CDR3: TGTGCCAGCAGTTCCAATTCACAGGGGGTGACAGATACGCAGTATTTT.

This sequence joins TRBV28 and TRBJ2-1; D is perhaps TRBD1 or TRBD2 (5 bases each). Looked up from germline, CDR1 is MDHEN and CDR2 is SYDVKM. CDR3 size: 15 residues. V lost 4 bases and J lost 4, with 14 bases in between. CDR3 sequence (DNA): TGTGCCAGCAGTTCAATCGGGACCCTATACAATGAGCAGTTCTTC. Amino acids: CASSSIGTLYNEQFF.

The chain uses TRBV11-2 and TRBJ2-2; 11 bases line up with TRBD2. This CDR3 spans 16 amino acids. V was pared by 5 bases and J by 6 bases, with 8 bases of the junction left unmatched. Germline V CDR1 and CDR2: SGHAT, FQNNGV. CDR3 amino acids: CASSQGLADLSGELFF. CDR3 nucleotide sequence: TGTGCCAGCAGCCAGGGACTAGCGGATCTCTCCGGGGAGCTGTTTTTT.

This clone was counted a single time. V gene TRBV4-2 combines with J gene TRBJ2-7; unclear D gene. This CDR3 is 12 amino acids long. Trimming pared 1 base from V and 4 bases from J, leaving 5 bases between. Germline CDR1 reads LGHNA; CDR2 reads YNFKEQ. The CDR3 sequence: CASSQAGYEQYF. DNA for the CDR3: TGTGCCAGCAGCCAAGCTGGATACGAGCAGTACTTC.

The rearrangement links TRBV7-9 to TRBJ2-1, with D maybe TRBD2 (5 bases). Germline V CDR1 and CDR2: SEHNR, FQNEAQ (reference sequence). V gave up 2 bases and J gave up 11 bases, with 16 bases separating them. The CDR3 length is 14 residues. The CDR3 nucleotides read TGTGCCAGCAGCTTAAATAATCCTGCTAGCCAGCAGTTCTTC. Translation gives CASSLNNPASQQFF.

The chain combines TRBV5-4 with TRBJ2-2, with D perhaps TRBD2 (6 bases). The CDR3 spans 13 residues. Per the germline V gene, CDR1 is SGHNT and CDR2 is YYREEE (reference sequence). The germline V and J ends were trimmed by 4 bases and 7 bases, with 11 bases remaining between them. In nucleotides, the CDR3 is TGTGCCAGCAGCCCCGGGAGTCGCGGGGAGCTGTTTTTT. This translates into CASSPGSRGELFF.

The CDR3 sequence: CASSHAPVGIGAGANVLTF. CDR3 bases: TGCGCCAGCAGCCACGCTCCCGTGGGAATTGGGGCTGGGGCCAACGTCCTGACTTTC. The V gene is TRBV4-1, the J gene TRBJ2-6; unclear D gene. Trimming took off 3 bases at V and 2 bases at J, with 20 bases between the two ends. This CDR3 is built from 19 residues. The germline gives CDR1 MGHRA, CDR2 YSYEKL.

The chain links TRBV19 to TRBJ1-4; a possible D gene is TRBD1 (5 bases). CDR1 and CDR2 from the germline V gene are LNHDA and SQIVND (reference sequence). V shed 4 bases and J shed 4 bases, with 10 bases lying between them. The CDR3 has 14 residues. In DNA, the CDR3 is TGTGCCAGTAGTAACGACAGACTTAATGAAAAACTGTTTTTT. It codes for CASSNDRLNEKLFF.

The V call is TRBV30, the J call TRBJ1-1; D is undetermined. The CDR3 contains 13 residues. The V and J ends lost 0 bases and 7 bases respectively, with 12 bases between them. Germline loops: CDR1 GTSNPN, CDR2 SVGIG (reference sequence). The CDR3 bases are TGTGCCTGGAGTGTCCGGGCTTCGGGTGAAGCTTTCTTT. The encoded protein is CAWSVRASGEAFF. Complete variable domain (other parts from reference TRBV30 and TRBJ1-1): SQTIHQWPATLVQPVGSPLSLECTVEGTSNPNLYWYRQAAGRGLQLLFYSVGIGQISSEVPQNLSASRPQDRQFILSSKKLLLSDSGFYLCAWSVRASGEAFFGQGTRLTVV.